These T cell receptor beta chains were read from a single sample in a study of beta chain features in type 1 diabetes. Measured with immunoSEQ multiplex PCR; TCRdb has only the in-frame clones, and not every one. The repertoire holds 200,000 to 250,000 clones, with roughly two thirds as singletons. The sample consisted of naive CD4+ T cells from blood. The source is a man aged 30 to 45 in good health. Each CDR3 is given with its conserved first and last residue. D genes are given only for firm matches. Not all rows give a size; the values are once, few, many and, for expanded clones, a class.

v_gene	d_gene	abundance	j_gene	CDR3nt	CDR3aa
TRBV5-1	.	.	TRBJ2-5	TGCGCCAGCAGCTCAGGCGACCAAGAGACCCAGTACTTC	CASSSGDQETQYF
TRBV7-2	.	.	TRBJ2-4	TGTGCCAGCGCCGGGACTGCAAACATTCAGTACTTC	CASAGTANIQYF
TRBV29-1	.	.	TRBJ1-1	TGCAGCGTTGACTCCGGGCACACTGAAGCTTTCTTT	CSVDSGHTEAFF
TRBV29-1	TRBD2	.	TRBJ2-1	TGCAGCACCCCCGCCGGACTAGCGTTCGACAATGAGCAGTTCTTC	CSTPAGLAFDNEQFF
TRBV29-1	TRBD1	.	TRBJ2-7	TGCAGCGTGGGGGACAGGGTCTACGAGCAGTACTTC	CSVGDRVYEQYF
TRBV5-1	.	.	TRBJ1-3	TGCGCCAGCAGCTTCAACTCTGGAAACACCATATATTTT	CASSFNSGNTIYF
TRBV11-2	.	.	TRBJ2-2	TGTGCCAGCAGCTTAGATCGAGTCACCGGGGAGCTGTTTTTT	CASSLDRVTGELFF
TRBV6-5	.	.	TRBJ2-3	TGTGCCAGCAGTTACTCCAGGGCAACAGATACGCAGTATTTT	CASSYSRATDTQYF
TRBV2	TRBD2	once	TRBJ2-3	TGTGCCAGCAGCCCGACTAGCGGGTCTAGCACAGATACGCAGTATTTT	CASSPTSGSSTDTQYF
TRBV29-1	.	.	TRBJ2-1	TGCAGCGTTGGGGAGATCTACAATGAGCAGTTCTTC	CSVGEIYNEQFF
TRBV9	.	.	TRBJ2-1	TGTGCCAGCAGCGTAGCGACCTACAATGAGCAGTTCTTC	CASSVATYNEQFF
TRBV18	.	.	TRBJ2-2	TGTGCCAGCTCACCACAAGGGATCAGCACCGGGGAGCTGTTTTTT	CASSPQGISTGELFF
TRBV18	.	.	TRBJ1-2	TGTGCCAGCTCACCACCCTCACCGGGGGGCTACACCTTC	CASSPPSPGGYTF
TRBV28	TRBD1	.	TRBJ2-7	TGTGCCAGCAATATAGTGACAGGGGGCGGCCACGAGCAGTACTTC	CASNIVTGGGHEQYF
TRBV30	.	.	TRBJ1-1	TGTGCCTGGGCTCATGACACTGAAGCTTTCTTT	CAWAHDTEAFF
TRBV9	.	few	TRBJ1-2	TGTGCCAGCACCACCCCCGGAGTGAGCTATGGCTACACCTTC	CASTTPGVSYGYTF
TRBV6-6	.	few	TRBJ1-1	TGTGCCAGCAGTTACTCGAGTCAGAAGAACACTGAAGCTTTCTTT	CASSYSSQKNTEAFF
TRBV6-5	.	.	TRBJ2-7	TGTGCCAGCAGAACAACTACGGGGGAGCAGTACTTC	CASRTTTGEQYF
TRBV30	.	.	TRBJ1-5	TGTGCCTGGAGTGCATGGACAGCGTCGGTTAATCAGCCCCAGCATTTT	CAWSAWTASVNQPQHF
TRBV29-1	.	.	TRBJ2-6	TGCAGCGTTGAGACCGGGACCGCCCCTGGGGCCAACGTCCTGACTTTC	CSVETGTAPGANVLTF
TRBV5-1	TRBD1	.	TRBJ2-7	TGCGCCAGCAGCGCCAGACAGGGGCGCTACGAGCAGTACTTC	CASSARQGRYEQYF
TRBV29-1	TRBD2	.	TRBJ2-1	TGCAGCGTTGGGCCCCTTATTTTAGCGGGAGAAACGTTCTTC	CSVGPLILAGETFF
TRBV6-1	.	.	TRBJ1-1	TGTGCCAGCAGGGGGCCGCTGAACACTGAAGCTTTCTTT	CASRGPLNTEAFF
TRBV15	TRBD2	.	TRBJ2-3	TGTGCCACCCGAGCGAGCGGGGGCACAGATACGCAGTATTTT	CATRASGGTDTQYF
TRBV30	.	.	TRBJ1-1	TGTGCCTGGAGTGCGGGCAACACTGAAGCTTTCTTT	CAWSAGNTEAFF